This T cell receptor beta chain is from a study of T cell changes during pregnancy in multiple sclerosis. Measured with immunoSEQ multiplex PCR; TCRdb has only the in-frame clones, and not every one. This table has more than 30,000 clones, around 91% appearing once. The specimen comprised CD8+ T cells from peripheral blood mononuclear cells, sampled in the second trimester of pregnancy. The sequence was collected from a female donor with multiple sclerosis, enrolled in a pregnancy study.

The CDR3 sequence: CASSVQGYGNTIYF. The CDR3 region has the DNA TGTGCCAGCAGTGTACAGGGGTATGGAAACACCATATATTTT. The rearrangement joins TRBV27 to TRBJ1-3; TRBD1 matches at 7 bases. J lost 3 bases, V lost 5 bases, and 4 bases had no gene match. The CDR3 contains 14 residues. Germline V gives CDR1 MNHEY, CDR2 SMNVEV (reference sequence).